These 10 T cell receptor beta chains share one sample of origin, sequenced in a study of cytomegalovirus exposure and HLA in healthy donors. PCR used 60 Vbeta primers and 13 Jbeta primers. Using immunoSEQ multiplex PCR, the repertoire was profiled, and TCRdb retains in-frame clones only, with some absent. The sample totals 96,000 or so clones; its top ten clones hold roughly 3.4%. Sample: PBMCs. The receptors originated from a woman aged 25 to 39 in good health and CMV-seronegative.

V gene TRBV28 combines with J gene TRBJ1-1, with unresolved D. Between the trimmed V and J ends, which lost 8 bases and 3 bases, there was a span of 16 bases. The CDR3 contains 14 residues. Germline V CDR1 and CDR2: MDHEN, SYDVKM. CDR3 sequence (DNA): TGTGCCAGCCTAGAACCGGGGAGGCACACTGAAGCTTTCTTT. It is translated as CASLEPGRHTEAFF.

The chain carries TRBV30 and TRBJ1-5, with a weak D call TRBD1 (5 bases). Germline CDR1 and CDR2: GTSNPN and SVGIG (reference sequence). This CDR3 spans 13 amino acids. Trimming removed 2 bases from V and 6 bases from J, with 11 bases in between. The CDR3 spells CAWSWGNGQPQHF. Here the CDR3 DNA reads TGTGCCTGGAGTTGGGGCAACGGTCAGCCCCAGCATTTT.

This rearrangement joins TRBV15 to TRBJ1-1; tentative D call: TRBD1 (6 bases). Looked up from germline, CDR1 is LNHNV and CDR2 is YYDKDF (reference sequence). The V gene lost 0 bases and the J gene lost 4 bases, with 18 bases spanning the gap. The CDR3 runs to 17 residues. The CDR3 DNA sequence: TGTGCCACCAGCAGAGATTCAGGGACAAGTCCTTCCACTGAAGCTTTCTTT. Its protein product is CATSRDSGTSPSTEAFF.

The CDR3 is CASSLLQGVNTEAFF. The CDR3 bases are TGTGCCAGCAGTTTGTTACAGGGGGTGAACACTGAAGCTTTCTTT. The J gene is TRBJ1-1, the V gene TRBV28; 8 bases map to TRBD1. The CDR3 has 15 amino acids. Looked up from germline, CDR1 is MDHEN and CDR2 is SYDVKM. Trimming took 3 bases from V and 0 from J; bases not matched to a gene: 3.

The chain carries TRBV4-1 and TRBJ1-2; TRBD1 agrees at 9 bases. V was pared by 1 base and J by 7 bases, with 10 bases of the junction left unmatched. This CDR3 is 16 amino acids long. Germline values: CDR1 MGHRA, CDR2 YSYEKL. The CDR3 coding sequence is TGCGCCAGCAGCCAAGGAACCGGGACAGGGATTCTTGGCTACACCTTC. This gives the protein CASSQGTGTGILGYTF.

The chain uses TRBV6-5 and TRBJ2-3, with 7 bases fitting TRBD2. V shed 4 bases and J 2 bases; nucleotides not matched to a gene: 3. This CDR3 region has 14 residues. Germline V gives CDR1 MNHEY, CDR2 SVGAGI. This chain's CDR3 is CASSSGGYTDTQYF. The CDR3 bases are TGTGCCAGCAGTTCGGGAGGCTACACAGATACGCAGTATTTT.

The chain has TRBV28 and TRBJ1-5; TRBD1 matches at 10 bases. This CDR3 is built from 16 residues. CDR1 and CDR2 from the germline V gene are MDHEN and SYDVKM. The V gene end was trimmed by 6 bases and the J gene end by 1 base; junction bases not matched to a gene: 6. CDR3 nucleotide sequence: TGTGCCAGCAGGTCAGGACAGGGGGAGAGCAATCAGCCCCAGCATTTT. It codes for CASRSGQGESNQPQHF.

The chain employs TRBV18 and TRBJ2-1, with D maybe TRBD2 (6 bases). V lost 3 bases to trimming and J lost 10 bases, with 7 bases between them. This CDR3 contains 11 residues. Germline CDR1 reads KGHSH; CDR2 reads LQKENI. The CDR3 loop reads CASSPEGEQFF. Written as DNA, the CDR3 is TGTGCCAGCTCACCGGAGGGGGAGCAGTTCTTC.

The chain couples TRBV4-2 to TRBJ1-2, with D hard to call. V dropped 9 bases and J dropped 8 bases, with 16 bases sitting between them. Germline loops: CDR1 LGHNA, CDR2 YNFKEQ. The CDR3 is 12 amino acids. The CDR3 spells CASSTVRSGYTF. CDR3 bases: TGTGCCAGTTCGACGGTAAGGAGCGGCTACACCTTC.

The chain joins TRBV11-2 to TRBJ2-1, with 8 bases aligning to TRBD1. The CDR3 has 14 residues. Losses at the gene ends were 5 bases for V and 9 bases for J; bases not matched to a gene: 9. The germline V gene has CDR1 SGHAT and CDR2 FQNNGV. As DNA, the CDR3 is TGTGCCAGCAGCCTACGGACAGGGTCCGGTGAGCAGTTCTTC. Translated, it gives CASSLRTGSGEQFF.